The 20 T cell receptor beta chains in this list originate from one sample, sequenced in a study of naive and memory T cell subsets. TCR cDNA received a 3' ligated oligonucleotide that carried a UMI. The SP2 primer and nested alpha and beta constant region primers amplified ligated cDNA in four rounds. TCRdb analysed the 5' RACE reads with MiXCR anew, one entry per CDR3 protein. This sample has over 45,000 distinct CDR3 sequences; about 8.3% occur once, and the top ten carry approximately 10%. These receptors originate from a female donor in good health.

The chain is built from TRBV20-1 and TRBJ2-2, with TRBD2 matching 8 bases. The CDR3 is 18 residues long. Germline V gene data show CDR1 as DFQATT and CDR2 as SNEGSKA (reference sequence). V lost 1 base and J lost 4; bases outside the gene matches: 14. CDR3 nucleotides: TGCAGTGCTAGAGGGGGGGGTCCGGGACTAGGAAGCACCGGGGAGCTGTTTTTT. Its protein is CSARGGGPGLGSTGELFF.

This clonotype was detected many times. The gene calls are TRBV4-2 and TRBJ2-1, with 9 nucleotides matching TRBD2. The CDR3 contains 20 residues. Germline-derived CDR1 and CDR2 are LGHNA and YNFKEQ. Losses at the gene ends were 3 bases for V and 0 bases for J; bases not matched to a gene: 15. The CDR3 sequence: CASSHLKAGDSGGSYNEQFF. The CDR3 nucleotides read TGTGCCAGCAGCCATTTAAAGGCCGGTGATAGCGGGGGCTCCTACAATGAGCAGTTCTTC.

The chain couples TRBV12-3 or TRBV12-4 to TRBJ2-7, with no clear D. V was clipped by 3 bases and J by 5 bases, with 11 bases between them. The CDR3 is 13 amino acids. The CDR3 DNA reads TGTGCCAGCAGTTTTAGGGTTCTGAACGAGCAGTACTTC. Translated: CASSFRVLNEQYF.

There are many counts of this clonotype. This chain connects TRBV2 to TRBJ2-3; tentatively, D is TRBD2 (5 bases). With 6 bases removed from V and 6 bases from J, the gap between germline ends came to 7 bases. Germline lookup yields CDR1 SNHLY and CDR2 FYNNEI. This CDR3 comprises 11 residues. The CDR3 region has the DNA TGTGCCAGCAGCCCTAGCGATACGCAGTATTTT. Translation: CASSPSDTQYF. Full variable domain (outside the CDR3, taken from reference TRBV2 and TRBJ2-3): EPEVTQTPSHQVTQMGQEVILRCVPISNHLYFYWYRQILGQKVEFLVSFYNNEISEKSEIFDDQFSVERPDGSNFTLKIRSTKLEDSAMYFCASSPSDTQYFGPGTRLTVL.

This clonotype is medium-sized. The CDR3 reads CSVRRSLTGDTEAFF. CDR3 bases: TGCAGCGTTCGGCGATCCCTTACAGGGGACACTGAAGCTTTCTTT. The chain has TRBV29-1 and TRBJ1-1; 7 bases map to TRBD1. V shed 5 bases and J 3 bases; nucleotides not matched to a gene: 12. CDR3 size: 15 residues. Germline-derived CDR1 and CDR2 are SQVTM and ANQGSEA.

This chain uses TRBV28 with TRBJ1-5, with D unresolved. The CDR3 has 16 residues. The germline gives CDR1 MDHEN, CDR2 SYDVKM. Trimming stripped 4 bases from V and 5 bases from J, with 18 bases between. In DNA, the CDR3 is TGTGCCAGCAGTTCTTTAACAGAGGGCGTCTATCAGCCCCAGCATTTT. Its protein product is CASSSLTEGVYQPQHF.

This clonotype has ten or more counts. The chain carries TRBV7-9 and TRBJ1-1; D not resolved. Looked up from germline, CDR1 is SEHNR and CDR2 is FQNEAQ (reference sequence). The CDR3 has 15 residues. The V end lost 0 bases, the J end lost 5 bases, and 13 bases lay between the germline ends. CDR3 coding DNA: TGTGCCAGCAGCTTAGCGTCAGCCATACGGACTGAAGCTTTCTTT. Its translation is CASSLASAIRTEAFF.

This chain connects TRBV4-1 to TRBJ2-6; D not resolved. The CDR3 covers 14 residues. Germline assignment: CDR1 MGHRA and CDR2 YSYEKL. Trimming removed 3 bases at V and 4 bases at J, with 7 bases between. The CDR3 DNA reads as TGCGCCAGCAGCCAGGGCCCCGGGGCCAACGTCCTGACTTTC. Its protein is CASSQGPGANVLTF.

This clonotype showed up just a few times. This chain uses TRBV7-2 with TRBJ1-4; D ambiguous. The V and J ends lost 4 bases and 5 bases respectively, with 8 bases between them. This CDR3 is built from 13 residues. Germline CDR1 is SGHTA and CDR2 is FQGNSA. The CDR3 is CASSSPLNEKLFF. The CDR3 nucleotides are TGTGCCAGCAGCTCCCCCCTGAATGAAAAACTGTTTTTT.

This clonotype showed up just once. The CDR3 here is CASSHRKEELNEQFF. CDR3 nucleotides: TGTGCCAGCAGCCATCGAAAGGAGGAACTCAATGAGCAGTTCTTC. V gene TRBV4-2 combines with J gene TRBJ2-1; perhaps TRBD2 as D (5 bases). V was clipped by 3 bases and J by 6 bases, with 15 bases between them. The CDR3 sequence is 15 residues long. CDR1 and CDR2 (germline): LGHNA, YNFKEQ.

This clonotype came up many times. V and J are TRBV20-1 and TRBJ2-1; D possibly corresponds to TRBD2 (5 bases). Trimming removed 7 bases from V and 1 base from J, with 14 bases in between. Per the germline V gene, CDR1 is DFQATT and CDR2 is SNEGSKA (reference sequence). The CDR3 sequence is 14 residues long. The CDR3 DNA reads as TGCAGTGGTGCGAGCGGAGGATCCTACAATGAGCAGTTCTTC. Translating it yields CSGASGGSYNEQFF.

This clonotype was picked up many times. The chain couples TRBV6-6 to TRBJ1-5; D is uncertain. With 2 bases removed from V and 8 bases from J, the gap between germline ends came to 19 bases. The CDR3 runs 16 residues. The germline CDR1 and CDR2 sequences are MNHNY and SVGAGI (reference sequence). As DNA, the CDR3 is TGTGCCAGCAGTTACCCCGGACGAAGATCCTTGAAGCCCCAGCATTTT. As protein: CASSYPGRRSLKPQHF.

This clonotype has more than one count but fewer than ten. The V call is TRBV5-1, the J call TRBJ2-1; possibly TRBD1 or TRBD2 for D (6 bases each). V lost 0 bases and J lost 5, with 12 bases in between. This CDR3 has 15 amino acids. The germline CDR1 and CDR2 sequences are SGHRS and YFSETQ. CDR3 bases: TGCGCCAGCAGCTTGGATTCGGGGGACAACAATGAGCAGTTCTTC. It translates to CASSLDSGDNNEQFF.

In this sample, this clonotype turned up a few times. V gene TRBV18 combines with J gene TRBJ2-3; no definite D call. Trimming stripped 3 bases from V and 1 base from J, with 8 bases between. CDR3 length: 14 amino acids. Germline assignment: CDR1 KGHSH and CDR2 LQKENI. CDR3 DNA: TGTGCCAGCTCACCCCGATATGGCACAGATACGCAGTATTTT. Translated: CASSPRYGTDTQYF.

This clonotype has more than one count but fewer than ten. At one boundary the junction diverges from the germline segment, which might be a read error. This chain uses TRBV7-2 with TRBJ1-2, with 7 bases that match TRBD1. Germline loops: CDR1 SGHTA, CDR2 FQGNSA. The CDR3 runs 14 residues. The CDR3, as DNA: TGTGCCAGCAGCTTAGTGGGACAGAACTATGGCGACACCTTC. This gives the protein CASSLVGQNYGDTF. Supplemented by reference TRBV7-2 and TRBJ1-2, the full variable domain reads GAGVSQSPSNKVTEKGKDVELRCDPISGHTALYWYRQSLGQGLEFLIYFQGNSAPDKSGLPSDRFSAERTGGSVSTLTIQRTQQEDSAVYLCASSLVGQNYGDTFGSGTRLTVV.

This clonotype showed up many times. This chain uses TRBV28 with TRBJ2-4, with 8 positions matching TRBD1. The V gene end was trimmed by 6 bases and the J gene end by 5 bases; junction bases not matched to a gene: 6. The V gene's germline CDR1 is MDHEN and CDR2 SYDVKM. The CDR3 totals 14 residues. CDR3 nucleotide sequence: TGTGCCAGCAGACCCGGACAGGGCCAAAACATTCAGTACTTC. Translating gives CASRPGQGQNIQYF. Combining the CDR3 with reference TRBV28 and TRBJ2-4 gives the whole variable domain DVKVTQSSRYLVKRTGEKVFLECVQDMDHENMFWYRQDPGLGLRLIYFSYDVKMKEKGDIPEGYSVSREKKERFSLILESASTNQTSMYLCASRPGQGQNIQYFGAGTRLSVL.

The rearrangement joins TRBV2 to TRBJ2-7; D gene unclear. With 0 bases removed from V and 8 bases from J, the gap between germline ends came to 20 bases. The germline V gene has CDR1 SNHLY and CDR2 FYNNEI. This CDR3 has 16 amino acids. The CDR3: CASSEARGLKVEQQYF. The CDR3 DNA is TGTGCCAGCAGTGAAGCGCGTGGGCTGAAAGTTGAACAGCAGTACTTC. The variable domain in full, with the rest retrieved from reference TRBV2 and TRBJ2-7, is EPEVTQTPSHQVTQMGQEVILRCVPISNHLYFYWYRQILGQKVEFLVSFYNNEISEKSEIFDDQFSVERPDGSNFTLKIRSTKLEDSAMYFCASSEARGLKVEQQYFGPGTRLTVT.

This chain joins TRBV7-2 and TRBJ2-1; unclear D gene. CDR1 is SGHTA and CDR2 is FQGNSA in the germline V gene. The ends were cut back, 4 bases at V and 7 bases at J, with 11 bases in the middle. The CDR3 loop spans 13 amino acids. The chain's CDR3 is CASSSSFGNEQFF. In DNA, the CDR3 is TGTGCCAGCAGCTCAAGTTTTGGGAATGAGCAGTTCTTC.

This clonotype was picked up many times. V usage is TRBV20-1 and J usage is TRBJ2-5; D call uncertain. V lost 5 bases, J lost 4 bases, and 11 bases lay in between. The CDR3 sequence is 12 residues long. Germline assignment: CDR1 DFQATT and CDR2 SNEGSKA (reference sequence). The CDR3 reads CSARFASETQYF. CDR3 nucleotide sequence: TGCAGTGCTCGGTTTGCGTCAGAGACCCAGTACTTC.

This clonotype was counted between two and nine times. The chain employs TRBV9 and TRBJ2-3, with D tentatively TRBD1 (6 bases). The CDR3 is 14 residues long. Trimming left V 4 bases short and J 0 bases short, with 9 bases between. Germline CDR1 is SGDLS and CDR2 is YYNGEE. The DNA of the CDR3 is TGTGCCAGCAGCATAAGGGGGAGCACAGATACGCAGTATTTT. It encodes CASSIRGSTDTQYF.